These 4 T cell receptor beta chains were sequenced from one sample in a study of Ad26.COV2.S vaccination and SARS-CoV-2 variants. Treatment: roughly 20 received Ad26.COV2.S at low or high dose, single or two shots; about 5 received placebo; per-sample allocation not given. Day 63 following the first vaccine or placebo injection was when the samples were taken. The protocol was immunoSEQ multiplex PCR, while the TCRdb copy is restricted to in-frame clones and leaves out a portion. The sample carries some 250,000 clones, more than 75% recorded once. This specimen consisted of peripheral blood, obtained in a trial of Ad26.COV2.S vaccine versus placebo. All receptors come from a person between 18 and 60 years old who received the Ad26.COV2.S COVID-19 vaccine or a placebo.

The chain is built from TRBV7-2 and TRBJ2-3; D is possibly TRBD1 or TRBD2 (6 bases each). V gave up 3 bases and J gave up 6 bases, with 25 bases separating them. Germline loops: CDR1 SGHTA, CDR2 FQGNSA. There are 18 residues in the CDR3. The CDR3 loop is CASSFLPGATRRGDTQYF. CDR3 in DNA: TGTGCCAGCAGCTTCCTCCCGGGGGCAACTAGGAGGGGGGATACGCAGTATTTT.

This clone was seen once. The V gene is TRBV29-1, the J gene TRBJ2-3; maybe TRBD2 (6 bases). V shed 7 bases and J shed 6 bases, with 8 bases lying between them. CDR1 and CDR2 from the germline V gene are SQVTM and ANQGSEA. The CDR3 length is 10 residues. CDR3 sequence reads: CSAGGDTQYF. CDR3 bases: TGCAGCGCTGGGGGGGATACGCAGTATTTT.

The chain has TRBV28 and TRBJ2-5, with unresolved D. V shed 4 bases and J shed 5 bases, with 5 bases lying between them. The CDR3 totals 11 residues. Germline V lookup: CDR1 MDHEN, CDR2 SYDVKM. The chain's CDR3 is CASSSPETQYF. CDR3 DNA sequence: TGTGCCAGCAGTTCTCCGGAGACCCAGTACTTC.

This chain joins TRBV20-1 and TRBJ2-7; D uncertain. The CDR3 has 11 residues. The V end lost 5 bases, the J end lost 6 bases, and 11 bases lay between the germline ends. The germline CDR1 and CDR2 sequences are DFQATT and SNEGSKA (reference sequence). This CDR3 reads CSAPTGREQYF. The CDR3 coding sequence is TGCAGTGCTCCCACCGGACGCGAGCAGTACTTC.